The subject of this entry is one TCR beta chain. There are 16 residues in the CDR3. Germline-derived CDR1 and CDR2 are LGHNA and YNFKEQ. Unmatched junction bases numbered 8, after V lost 0 bases and J lost 9 bases. The source of the sample is a study of blood T cell repertoires in COVID-19. Using immunoSEQ multiplex PCR, the repertoire was profiled, and TCRdb retains in-frame clones only, with some absent. The sample records about 200,000 clones, approximately 83% being singletons. Sequencing used PBMCs or T cells enriched from blood (not recorded which). The chain has TRBV4-2 and TRBJ2-1; 10 positions agree with TRBD2. This TCR was recovered from a man in his forties who had recovered from COVID-19. CDR3 loop: CASSQDSSGGGREQFF. The CDR3 DNA is TGTGCCAGCAGCCAAGATTCAAGCGGGGGGGGCCGTGAGCAGTTCTTC.